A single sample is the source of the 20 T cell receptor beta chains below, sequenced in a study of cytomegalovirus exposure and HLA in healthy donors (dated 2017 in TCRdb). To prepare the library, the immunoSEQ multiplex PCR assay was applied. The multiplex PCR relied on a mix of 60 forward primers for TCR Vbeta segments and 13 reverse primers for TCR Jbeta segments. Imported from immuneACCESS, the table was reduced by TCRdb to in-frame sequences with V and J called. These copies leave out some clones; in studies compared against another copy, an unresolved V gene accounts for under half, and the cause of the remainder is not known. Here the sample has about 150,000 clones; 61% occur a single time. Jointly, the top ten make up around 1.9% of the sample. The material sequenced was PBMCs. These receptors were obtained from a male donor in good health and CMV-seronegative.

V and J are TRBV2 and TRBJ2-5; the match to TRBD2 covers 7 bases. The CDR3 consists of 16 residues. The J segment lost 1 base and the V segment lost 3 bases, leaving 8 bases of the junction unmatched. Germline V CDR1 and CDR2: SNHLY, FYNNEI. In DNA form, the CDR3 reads TGTGCCAGCAGTGACCTCCGGGGGGATCTCCAAGAGACCCAGTACTTC. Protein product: CASSDLRGDLQETQYF.

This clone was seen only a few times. CDR3 protein: CASSEVAEAFF. CDR3 DNA sequence: TGTGCCAGCAGTGAGGTTGCTGAAGCTTTCTTT. The chain joins TRBV6-5 to TRBJ1-1; D gene ambiguous. The CDR3 is made up of 11 amino acids. Trimming shortened V by 5 bases and J by 6 bases, and 7 bases separated the two germline ends. CDR1 is MNHEY, CDR2 SVGAGI, per germline.

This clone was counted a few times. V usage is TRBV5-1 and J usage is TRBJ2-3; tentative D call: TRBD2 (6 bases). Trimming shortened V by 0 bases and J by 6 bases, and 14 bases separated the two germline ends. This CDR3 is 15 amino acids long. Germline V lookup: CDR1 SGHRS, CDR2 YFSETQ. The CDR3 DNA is TGCGCCAGCAGCTTGGGCGGGATCGTTGCGGATACGCAGTATTTT. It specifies CASSLGGIVADTQYF. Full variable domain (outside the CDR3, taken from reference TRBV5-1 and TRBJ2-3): KAGVTQTPRYLIKTRGQQVTLSCSPISGHRSVSWYQQTPGQGLQFLFEYFSETQRNKGNFPGRFSGRQFSNSRSEMNVSTLELGDSALYLCASSLGGIVADTQYFGPGTRLTVL.

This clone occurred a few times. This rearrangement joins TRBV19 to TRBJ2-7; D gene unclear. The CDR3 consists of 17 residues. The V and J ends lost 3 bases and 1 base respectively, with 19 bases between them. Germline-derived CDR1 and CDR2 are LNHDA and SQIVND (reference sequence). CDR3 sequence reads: CASSMFPSGSLSYEQYF. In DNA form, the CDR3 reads TGTGCCAGTAGTATGTTCCCCTCTGGCAGTCTTTCCTACGAGCAGTACTTC.

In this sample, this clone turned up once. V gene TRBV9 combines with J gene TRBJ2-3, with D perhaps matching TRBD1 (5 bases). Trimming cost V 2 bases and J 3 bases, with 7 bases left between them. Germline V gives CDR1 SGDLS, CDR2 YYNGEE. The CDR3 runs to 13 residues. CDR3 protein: CASSVTGTDTQYF. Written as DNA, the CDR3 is TGTGCCAGCAGCGTTACAGGAACAGATACGCAGTATTTT.

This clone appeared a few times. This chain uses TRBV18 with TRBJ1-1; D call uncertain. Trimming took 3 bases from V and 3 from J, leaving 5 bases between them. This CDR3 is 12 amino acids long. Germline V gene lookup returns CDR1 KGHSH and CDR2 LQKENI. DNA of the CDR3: TGTGCCAGCTCACCCGAGGACACTGAAGCTTTCTTT. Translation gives CASSPEDTEAFF.

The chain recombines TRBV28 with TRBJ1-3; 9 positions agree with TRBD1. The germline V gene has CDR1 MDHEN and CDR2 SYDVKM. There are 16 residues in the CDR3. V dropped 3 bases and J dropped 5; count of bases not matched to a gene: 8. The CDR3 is CASSFWDRASRNTIYF. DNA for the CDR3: TGTGCCAGCAGTTTCTGGGACAGGGCTTCCAGAAACACCATATATTTT.

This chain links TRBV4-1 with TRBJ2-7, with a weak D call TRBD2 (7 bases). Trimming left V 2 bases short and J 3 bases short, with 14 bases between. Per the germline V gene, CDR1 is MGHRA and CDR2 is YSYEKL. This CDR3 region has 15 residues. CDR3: CASSQSWGGRYEQYF. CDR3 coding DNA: TGCGCCAGCAGCCAATCGTGGGGGGGCCGCTACGAGCAGTACTTC.

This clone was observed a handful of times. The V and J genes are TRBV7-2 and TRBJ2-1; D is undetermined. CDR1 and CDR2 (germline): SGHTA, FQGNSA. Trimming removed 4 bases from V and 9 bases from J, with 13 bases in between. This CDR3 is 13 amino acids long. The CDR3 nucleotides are TGTGCCAGCAGCTCTCAGGCCGTTACTGAGCAGTTCTTC. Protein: CASSSQAVTEQFF.

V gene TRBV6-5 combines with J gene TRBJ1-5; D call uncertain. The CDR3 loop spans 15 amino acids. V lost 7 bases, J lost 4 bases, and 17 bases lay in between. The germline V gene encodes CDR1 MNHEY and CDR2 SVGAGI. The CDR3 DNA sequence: TGTGCCAGCACCCCCTCTTCGGGATTTAATCAGCCCCAGCATTTT. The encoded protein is CASTPSSGFNQPQHF.

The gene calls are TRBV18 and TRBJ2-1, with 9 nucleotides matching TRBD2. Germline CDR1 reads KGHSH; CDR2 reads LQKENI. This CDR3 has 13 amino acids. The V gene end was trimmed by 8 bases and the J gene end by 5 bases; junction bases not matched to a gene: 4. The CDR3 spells CASASGEDNEQFF. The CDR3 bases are TGTGCCAGCGCTAGCGGGGAAGACAATGAGCAGTTCTTC. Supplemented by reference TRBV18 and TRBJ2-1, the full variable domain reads NAGVMQNPRHLVRRRGQEARLRCSPMKGHSHVYWYRQLPEEGLKFMVYLQKENIIDESGMPKERFSAEFPKEGPSILRIQQVVRGDSAAYFCASASGEDNEQFFGPGTRLTVL.

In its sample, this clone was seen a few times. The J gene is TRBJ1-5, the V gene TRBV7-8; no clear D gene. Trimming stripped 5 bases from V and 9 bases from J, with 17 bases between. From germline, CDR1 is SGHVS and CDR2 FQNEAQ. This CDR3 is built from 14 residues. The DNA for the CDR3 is TGTGCCAGCAGCCAGTCGCGGGCGGGCCGGCCCCAGCATTTT. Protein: CASSQSRAGRPQHF.

This chain's CDR3 is CAWSVRLAGGPPNTGELFF. The CDR3, as DNA: TGTGCCTGGAGTGTGAGGCTAGCGGGGGGTCCCCCCAACACCGGGGAGCTGTTTTTT. The rearrangement uses TRBV30 and TRBJ2-2, with 11 bases lining up with TRBD2. The V gene end was trimmed by 0 bases and the J gene end by 2 bases; junction bases not matched to a gene: 11. The CDR3 length is 19 residues. CDR1 and CDR2 (germline): GTSNPN, SVGIG (reference sequence).

DNA for the CDR3: TGTGCCAGCAGCTTAGGGGTGGGGGCCCCGATGGCTGATACGCAGTATTTT. Its protein product is CASSLGVGAPMADTQYF. The chain has TRBV7-3 and TRBJ2-3; tentatively, D is TRBD1 (6 bases). Germline CDR1 and CDR2: SGHTA and FQGTGA. The CDR3 has 17 amino acids. V was cut by 2 bases and J by 6 bases, with 21 bases left in between.

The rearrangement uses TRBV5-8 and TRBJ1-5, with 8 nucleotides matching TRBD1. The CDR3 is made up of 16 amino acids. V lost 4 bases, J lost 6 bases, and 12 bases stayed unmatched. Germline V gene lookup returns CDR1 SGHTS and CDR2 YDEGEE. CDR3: CASSPDPGGYVQPQHF. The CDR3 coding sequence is TGTGCCAGCAGCCCGGACCCAGGGGGCTATGTTCAGCCCCAGCATTTT. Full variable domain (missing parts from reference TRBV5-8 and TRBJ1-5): EAGVTQSPTHLIKTRGQQATLRCSPISGHTSVYWYQQALGLGLQFLLWYDEGEERNRGNFPPRFSGRQFPNYSSELNVNALELEDSALYLCASSPDPGGYVQPQHFGDGTRLSIL.

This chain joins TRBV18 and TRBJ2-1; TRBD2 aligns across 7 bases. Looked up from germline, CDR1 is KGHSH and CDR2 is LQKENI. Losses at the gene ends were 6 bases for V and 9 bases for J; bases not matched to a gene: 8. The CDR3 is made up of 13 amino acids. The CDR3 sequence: CASSWTREAEQFF. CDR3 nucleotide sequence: TGTGCCAGCTCCTGGACTAGGGAGGCTGAGCAGTTCTTC.

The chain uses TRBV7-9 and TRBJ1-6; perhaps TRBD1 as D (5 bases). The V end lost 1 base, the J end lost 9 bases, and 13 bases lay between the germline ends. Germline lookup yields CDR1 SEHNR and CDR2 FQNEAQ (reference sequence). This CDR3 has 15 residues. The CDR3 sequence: CASSLESGHGSPLHF. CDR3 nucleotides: TGTGCCAGCAGCTTAGAGTCAGGGCATGGTTCACCCCTCCACTTT.

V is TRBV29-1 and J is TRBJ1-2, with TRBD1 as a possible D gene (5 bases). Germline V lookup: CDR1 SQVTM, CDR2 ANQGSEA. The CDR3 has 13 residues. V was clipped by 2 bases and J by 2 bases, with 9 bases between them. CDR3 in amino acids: CSVEHRGNYGYTF. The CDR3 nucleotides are TGCAGCGTTGAACATCGGGGGAACTATGGCTACACCTTC.

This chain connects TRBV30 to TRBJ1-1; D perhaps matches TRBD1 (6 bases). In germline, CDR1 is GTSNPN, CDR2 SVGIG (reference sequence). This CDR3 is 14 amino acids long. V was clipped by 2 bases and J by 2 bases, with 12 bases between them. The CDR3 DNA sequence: TGTGCCTGGAGTTTGGGGGGGGGCAACACTGAAGCTTTCTTT. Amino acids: CAWSLGGGNTEAFF.

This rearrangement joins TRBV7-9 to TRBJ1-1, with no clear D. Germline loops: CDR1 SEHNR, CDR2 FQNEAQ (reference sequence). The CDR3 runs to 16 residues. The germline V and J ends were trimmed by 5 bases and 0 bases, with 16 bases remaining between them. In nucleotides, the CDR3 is TGTGCCAGCAGCCTTCCGGCCCCACAGATGAACACTGAAGCTTTCTTT. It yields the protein CASSLPAPQMNTEAFF.